A single sample is the source of the 18 T cell receptor beta chains below, sequenced in a study of blood T cell repertoires in COVID-19. Generated by immunoSEQ multiplex PCR, the TCRdb table keeps only in-frame clones and is missing some. This table holds approximately 110,000 clones, around 80% found once. Sequenced: peripheral blood. These TCRs come from an elderly woman with acute or convalescent COVID-19.

The V and J genes are TRBV7-7 and TRBJ2-1; D gene ambiguous. V dropped 5 bases and J dropped 3 bases, with 5 bases sitting between them. Germline CDR1 and CDR2: SSHAT and FNYEAQ (reference sequence). CDR3 length: 12 residues. CDR3 nucleotides: TGTGCCAGCAGCCCTATCTACAATGAGCAGTTCTTC. It encodes CASSPIYNEQFF.

The chain couples TRBV11-2 to TRBJ1-3; maybe TRBD1 (5 bases). This CDR3 region has 13 residues. V lost 0 bases, J lost 8 bases, and 8 bases lay in between. CDR1 and CDR2 from the germline V gene are SGHAT and FQNNGV. CDR3 residues: CASSLDRGDTIYF. As DNA, the CDR3 is TGTGCCAGCAGCTTAGATAGGGGCGACACCATATATTTT.

The rearrangement uses TRBV5-1 and TRBJ1-6; 8 bases fit TRBD1. Trimming took 4 bases from V and 10 from J; bases not matched to a gene: 7. The CDR3 has 14 amino acids. Germline CDR1 SGHRS, CDR2 YFSETQ. DNA of the CDR3: TGCGCCAGCAGCACAGGACAGGGAGAATCACCCCTCCACTTT. Translation gives CASSTGQGESPLHF.

This CDR3 reads CASSPYTGELFF. In nucleotides, the CDR3 is TGTGCCAGCAGTCCATACACCGGGGAGCTGTTTTTT. The chain carries TRBV11-3 and TRBJ2-2; D ambiguous. Trimming left V 6 bases short and J 3 bases short, with 5 bases between. There are 12 residues in the CDR3. Germline assignment: CDR1 SGHNT and CDR2 YENEEA.

The chain joins TRBV3-1 (or the pseudogene TRBV3-2) to TRBJ2-2; 13 positions agree with TRBD2. Per germline, CDR1 LGHDT and CDR2 YNNKEL (reference sequence). This CDR3 region has 16 residues. V gave up 5 bases and J gave up 4 bases; unmatched junction bases: 4. The CDR3: CASSARTSGGTGELFF. Written as DNA, the CDR3 is TGTGCCAGCAGCGCAAGGACTAGCGGGGGCACCGGGGAGCTGTTTTTT.

A few counts support this clone. The V gene is TRBV7-2, the J gene TRBJ2-2; D perhaps matches TRBD2 (5 bases). Germline V gene data show CDR1 as SGHTA and CDR2 as FQGNSA. The CDR3 covers 16 residues. The V end lost 1 base, the J end lost 5 bases, and 14 bases lay between the germline ends. The CDR3 sequence is CASSLDSERPTGELFF. The DNA for the CDR3 is TGTGCCAGCAGCTTAGATTCGGAGCGGCCGACCGGGGAGCTGTTTTTT. The whole variable domain, filled in from reference TRBV7-2 and TRBJ2-2, reads GAGVSQSPSNKVTEKGKDVELRCDPISGHTALYWYRQSLGQGLEFLIYFQGNSAPDKSGLPSDRFSAERTGGSVSTLTIQRTQQEDSAVYLCASSLDSERPTGELFFGEGSRLTVL.

The chain combines TRBV5-6 with TRBJ1-5; a possible D gene is TRBD1 (5 bases). V lost 4 bases and J lost 4, with 15 bases in between. Germline V gene lookup returns CDR1 SGHDT and CDR2 YYEEEE. The CDR3 runs 15 residues. The CDR3 coding sequence is TGTGCCAGCAGCCTTCGGGGGATTGAAAATCAGCCCCAGCATTTT. It specifies CASSLRGIENQPQHF. Full variable domain (missing parts from reference TRBV5-6 and TRBJ1-5): DAGVTQSPTHLIKTRGQQVTLRCSPKSGHDTVSWYQQALGQGPQFIFQYYEEEERQRGNFPDRFSGHQFPNYSSELNVNALLLGDSALYLCASSLRGIENQPQHFGDGTRLSIL.

V is TRBV5-1 and J is TRBJ1-3; D remains ambiguous. There are 14 residues in the CDR3. V lost 7 bases, J lost 0 bases, and 11 bases lay in between. Per germline, CDR1 SGHRS and CDR2 YFSETQ. The CDR3 DNA follows: TGCGCCAGCCGATCCGGGTCCTCTGGAAACACCATATATTTT. Translated, it gives CASRSGSSGNTIYF. Supplemented by reference TRBV5-1 and TRBJ1-3, the full variable domain reads KAGVTQTPRYLIKTRGQQVTLSCSPISGHRSVSWYQQTPGQGLQFLFEYFSETQRNKGNFPGRFSGRQFSNSRSEMNVSTLELGDSALYLCASRSGSSGNTIYFGEGSWLTVV.

The CDR3 DNA sequence: TGTGCCAGTAGCACTGTAGGGGGGGACGAGCAGTACTTC. It is translated as CASSTVGGDEQYF. The chain links TRBV19 to TRBJ2-7, with a weak D call TRBD2 (7 bases). CDR3 size: 13 residues. The V gene lost 6 bases and the J gene lost 5 bases, with 14 bases spanning the gap. Germline CDR1 is LNHDA and CDR2 is SQIVND (reference sequence).

This rearrangement joins TRBV9 to TRBJ1-1; the match to TRBD1 covers 9 bases. J was trimmed by 7 bases and V by 3 bases; bases with no gene match: 4. This CDR3 comprises 13 residues. Germline V lookup: CDR1 SGDLS, CDR2 YYNGEE. CDR3 DNA sequence: TGTGCCAGCAGCGAACAGGGGGCGGGTGAAGCTTTCTTT. Translation: CASSEQGAGEAFF. The variable domain in full, with the rest retrieved from reference TRBV9 and TRBJ1-1, is DSGVTQTPKHLITATGQRVTLRCSPRSGDLSVYWYQQSLDQGLQFLIQYYNGEERAKGNILERFSAQQFPDLHSELNLSSLELGDSALYFCASSEQGAGEAFFGQGTRLTVV.

The J gene is TRBJ1-6, the V gene TRBV6-5, with D possibly TRBD1 on 6 matching bases. V was trimmed by 5 bases and J by 6 bases, leaving 14 bases between them. The CDR3 loop spans 15 amino acids. Per the germline V gene, CDR1 is MNHEY and CDR2 is SVGAGI. CDR3 nucleotides: TGTGCCAGCAGTCACCAGGGGCCCACTAATTCACCCCTCCACTTT. It encodes CASSHQGPTNSPLHF.

This clone appeared a few times. V is TRBV7-2 and J is TRBJ1-4; a possible D gene is TRBD1 (5 bases). CDR1 SGHTA and CDR2 FQGNSA come from the germline V gene. This CDR3 has 16 amino acids. Trimming removed 2 bases at V and 0 bases at J, with 10 bases between. The CDR3 DNA reads as TGTGCCAGCAGCTTACAGGGAACCGCAACTAATGAAAAACTGTTTTTT. This translates into CASSLQGTATNEKLFF. Filled out from reference TRBV7-2 and TRBJ1-4, the complete variable domain reads GAGVSQSPSNKVTEKGKDVELRCDPISGHTALYWYRQSLGQGLEFLIYFQGNSAPDKSGLPSDRFSAERTGGSVSTLTIQRTQQEDSAVYLCASSLQGTATNEKLFFGSGTQLSVL.

The J gene is TRBJ1-2, the V gene TRBV11-2; no clear D. Per germline, CDR1 SGHAT and CDR2 FQNNGV. V lost 0 bases, J lost 6 bases, and 5 bases lay in between. The CDR3 covers 12 residues. As DNA, the CDR3 is TGTGCCAGCAGCTTAGACGGGAATGGCTACACCTTC. Residues: CASSLDGNGYTF.

The CDR3 DNA follows: TGTGCCAGCAGCTTGTTGTATTTGGGACAGGGGGATTCTGGCTACACCTTC. Translated: CASSLLYLGQGDSGYTF. The chain couples TRBV5-5 to TRBJ1-2; 11 positions match TRBD1. The CDR3 extends over 17 amino acids. V dropped 1 base and J dropped 7; count of bases not matched to a gene: 12. CDR1 is SGHKS, CDR2 YYEKEE, per germline (reference sequence).

V is TRBV3-1 (or the pseudogene TRBV3-2) and J is TRBJ1-2; D not resolved. Trimming took off 5 bases at V and 7 bases at J, with 14 bases between the two ends. The CDR3 has 13 residues. Germline CDR1 reads LGHDT; CDR2 reads YNNKEL (reference sequence). CDR3: CASSASNRRGYTF. The DNA of the CDR3 is TGTGCCAGCAGCGCCAGCAACAGACGTGGCTACACCTTC.

This clone has more than one count but fewer than ten. V usage is TRBV10-2 and J usage is TRBJ1-4; 12 bases agree with TRBD1. The V gene's germline CDR1 is WSHSY and CDR2 SAAADI. V shed 6 bases and J 6 bases; nucleotides not matched to a gene: 5. The CDR3 spans 15 residues. The CDR3 region is CASRGTGGGDEKLFF. The CDR3 bases are TGCGCCAGCAGGGGGACAGGGGGCGGGGATGAAAAACTGTTTTTT.

This clone is a singleton in its sample. The chain couples TRBV27 to TRBJ2-7; 9 bases agree with TRBD1. The CDR3 has 14 amino acids. Looked up from germline, CDR1 is MNHEY and CDR2 is SMNVEV (reference sequence). J gave up 5 bases and V 3 bases, and 5 bases lay outside the gene matches. DNA for the CDR3: TGTGCCAGCAGTTTTTGGGACAGGGTAAACGAGCAGTACTTC. It encodes CASSFWDRVNEQYF.

V and J are TRBV12-2 and TRBJ2-7; TRBD2 is taken as the D call from the table, unchecked against the DNA. TRBV12-2 is a pseudogene. The CDR3 is 14 residues long. CDR3 nucleotide sequence: TGTGCAAGGAGGGACTCCAGAGGAGGACACGAGCAGTACGTC. Its protein product is CARRDSRGGHEQYV.